This TCR beta chain appears in the sequencing data of a study of cytomegalovirus exposure and HLA in healthy donors. Primers: 60 Vbeta forward and 13 Jbeta reverse. As originally analysed: Among the unique TCR beta chains that a later analysis counted, about 81 million in all, some 10 million were shared. TCRdb's copy holds only in-frame clones and misses some; the assay was immunoSEQ multiplex PCR. V and J calls and clone size are as listed in that table; D and trimming were resolved from the DNA. The repertoire has around 270,000 clones, around 80% of them found once; the top ten carry about 0.3%. The clonotype comes from a girl aged 2-9 years in good health and CMV-seronegative. The sequencing input was PBMCs.

This CDR3 is CASSPQGFGSYEQYF. In nucleotides, the CDR3 is TGTGCCAGCAGTCCTCAGGGGTTTGGCTCCTACGAGCAGTACTTC. The V call is TRBV6-1, the J call TRBJ2-7; TRBD1 might be the D (6 bases). Trimming pared 5 bases from V and 0 bases from J, leaving 14 bases between. This CDR3 spans 15 amino acids. Germline V gives CDR1 MNHNS, CDR2 SASEGT.